Listed below are T cell receptor beta chains from one sample, sequenced in a study of CD8 T cells in Susac syndrome. TCRdb recomputed calls from the immunoSEQ multiplex PCR reads with MiXCR, one row per CDR3 protein. The sample shows about 300,000 distinct CDR3 sequences, 75% to 90% of them seen only once. Sequencing was performed on CD8+ T cells from PBMCs. These receptors all come from a human donor with multiple sclerosis. Both conserved end residues are part of each CDR3. D genes are given only for firm matches. Size is stated for part of the rows, as once, few or many counts, or as a class when the clone is expanded.

D gene: .; V gene: TRBV28; J gene: TRBJ2-6; clone size: .; CDR3 DNA: TGTGCCAGCAGAGAGGACGGCACTGTGACTTTC; CDR3 protein: CASREDGTVTF
D gene: .; V gene: TRBV4-2; J gene: TRBJ2-3; clone size: .; CDR3 DNA: TGTGCCAGCAGCCAAGTCCTGGGGACGCAGTATTTT; CDR3 protein: CASSQVLGTQYF
D gene: TRBD2; V gene: TRBV4-1; J gene: TRBJ2-1; clone size: .; CDR3 DNA: TGCGCCAGCAACCCTGGACTAGCGGGAGGGCCTAGTTTCAATGAGCAGTTCTTC; CDR3 protein: CASNPGLAGGPSFNEQFF
D gene: TRBD1; V gene: TRBV13; J gene: TRBJ2-7; clone size: once; CDR3 DNA: TGTGCCAGCAGCCGGACAGGGGACCCCTACTACGAGCAGTACTTC; CDR3 protein: CASSRTGDPYYEQYF
D gene: .; V gene: TRBV15; J gene: TRBJ1-5; clone size: .; CDR3 DNA: TGTGCCACCAGCAGAGTTTCTTATCAGCCCCAGCATTTT; CDR3 protein: CATSRVSYQPQHF
D gene: .; V gene: TRBV12-3/TRBV12-4; J gene: TRBJ2-3; clone size: .; CDR3 DNA: TGTGCCAGCAGTGAGGGTACTAGCACAGATACGCAGTATTTT; CDR3 protein: CASSEGTSTDTQYF
D gene: TRBD2; V gene: TRBV4-3; J gene: TRBJ2-3; clone size: once; CDR3 DNA: TGCGCCAGCAGCCAAGGAATAGCGGGGGAGGCAGATACGCAGTATTTT; CDR3 protein: CASSQGIAGEADTQYF
D gene: .; V gene: TRBV6-1; J gene: TRBJ2-7; clone size: .; CDR3 DNA: TGTGCCAGCAGTGAGAGGGGTCCATTCTACGAGCAGTACTTC; CDR3 protein: CASSERGPFYEQYF
D gene: .; V gene: TRBV7-3; J gene: TRBJ2-3; clone size: .; CDR3 DNA: TGTGCCAGCAGCTTAATGGGAGGCACAGATACGCAGTATTTT; CDR3 protein: CASSLMGGTDTQYF
D gene: .; V gene: TRBV7-9; J gene: TRBJ2-5; clone size: .; CDR3 DNA: TGTGCCAGCAGTGGCGACAGGCACCAAGAGACCCAGTACTTC; CDR3 protein: CASSGDRHQETQYF
D gene: TRBD1; V gene: TRBV5-6; J gene: TRBJ1-1; clone size: .; CDR3 DNA: TGTGCCAGCAGTCCAGGGGGCTGGGACACTGAAGCTTTCTTT; CDR3 protein: CASSPGGWDTEAFF
D gene: TRBD2; V gene: TRBV20-1; J gene: TRBJ2-7; clone size: .; CDR3 DNA: TGCAGTCCTACAAGGGTAGCGGGGGGACACGAGCAGTACTTC; CDR3 protein: CSPTRVAGGHEQYF
D gene: .; V gene: TRBV4-1; J gene: TRBJ2-7; clone size: .; CDR3 DNA: TGCGCCAGCAGCCAAGAGTTATGGTACGAGCAGTACTTC; CDR3 protein: CASSQELWYEQYF
D gene: .; V gene: TRBV12-3/TRBV12-4; J gene: TRBJ1-5; clone size: .; CDR3 DNA: TGTGCCAGCAGTTTGACGCACGCAATTCAGCATTTT; CDR3 protein: CASSLTHAIQHF
D gene: .; V gene: TRBV4-3; J gene: TRBJ2-5; clone size: .; CDR3 DNA: TGCGCCAGCAGCCAGGGAGTAAAGGAGACCCAGTACTTC; CDR3 protein: CASSQGVKETQYF
D gene: .; V gene: TRBV29-1; J gene: TRBJ2-1; clone size: .; CDR3 DNA: TGCAGCGTTGAGCACAGGGGGGGGGACTACAATGAGCAGTTCTTC; CDR3 protein: CSVEHRGGDYNEQFF
D gene: .; V gene: TRBV25-1; J gene: TRBJ2-7; clone size: .; CDR3 DNA: TGTGCCAGCACCAGAAGCACGGTCTACGAGCAGTACTTC; CDR3 protein: CASTRSTVYEQYF
D gene: .; V gene: TRBV4-2; J gene: TRBJ1-1; clone size: .; CDR3 DNA: TGTGCCAGCAGCCAAGTTGCAGGGTACGATACTGAAGCTTTCTTT; CDR3 protein: CASSQVAGYDTEAFF
D gene: .; V gene: TRBV4-2; J gene: TRBJ2-7; clone size: .; CDR3 DNA: TGTGCCAGCAGCCAAGTCAGGGCAGCGACGAACGAGCAGTACTTC; CDR3 protein: CASSQVRAATNEQYF
D gene: .; V gene: TRBV7-9; J gene: TRBJ1-6; clone size: .; CDR3 DNA: TGTGCCAGCAGGAGTACAGTTAGCTCCTATAATTCACCCCTCCACTTT; CDR3 protein: CASRSTVSSYNSPLHF
D gene: TRBD1; V gene: TRBV19; J gene: TRBJ2-7; clone size: .; CDR3 DNA: TGTGCCAGTAGGACAGGGATGGGCGAGCAGTACTTC; CDR3 protein: CASRTGMGEQYF